These T cell receptor beta chains were read from a single sample in a study of blood T cells in healthy people across ages. TCRdb redid the calling of the 5' RACE reads with MiXCR, one entry per CDR3 protein. Here the sample spans approximately 800,000 distinct CDR3 sequences, about 55% being singletons. Sequenced material: blood. The receptors were sampled from a man older than 75 in good health. Both conserved end residues are part of each CDR3. The D gene is left open where the match is weak. Part of the rows lack a size; the others show once, few, many or a class for expanded clones.

clone_size j_call v_call d_call cdr3_aa cdr3_nt
- TRBJ2-1 TRBV6-1 - CASSEYGGVRDEQFF TGTGCCAGCAGTGAATACGGGGGAGTACGGGATGAGCAGTTCTTC
- TRBJ2-3 TRBV10-3 - CAISDASDTQYF TGTGCCATCAGCGACGCGTCAGATACGCAGTATTTT
- TRBJ1-2 TRBV7-2 - CASSLGPGANYGYTF TGTGCCAGCAGCTTAGGCCCGGGAGCTAACTATGGCTACACCTTC
- TRBJ2-1 TRBV29-1 - CSGWYNEQFF TGCAGCGGGTGGTATAATGAGCAGTTCTTC
- TRBJ2-1 TRBV7-6 - CASSPYPISASSYNEQFF TGTGCCAGCAGCCCTTACCCGATTAGCGCCAGCTCCTACAATGAGCAGTTCTTC
- TRBJ2-7 TRBV29-1 - CSAGYRLGEQYF TGCAGCGCGGGATATCGTCTCGGCGAGCAGTACTTC
- TRBJ1-2 TRBV6-5 TRBD1 CASSSTGGNGYTF TGTGCCAGCAGCTCAACAGGGGGCAATGGCTACACCTTC
- TRBJ2-7 TRBV2 TRBD1 CAGRRQGWDEQYF TGTGCCGGCCGCAGACAGGGTTGGGACGAGCAGTACTTC
- TRBJ2-5 TRBV7-6 - CASSLGTGLETQYF TGTGCCAGCAGCTTAGGAACAGGGCTAGAGACCCAGTACTTC
- TRBJ2-7 TRBV6-6 - CASRPLAGGNEQYF TGTGCCAGCAGACCTTTGGCAGGGGGGAACGAGCAGTACTTC
- TRBJ2-5 TRBV28 - CASLTQGSQETQYF TGTGCCAGCCTAACACAGGGATCCCAAGAGACCCAGTACTTC
- TRBJ2-7 TRBV2 - CASIPPALEGSEQYF TGTGCCAGCATCCCCCCGGCGTTGGAGGGCTCCGAGCAGTACTTC
- TRBJ2-7 TRBV6-1 - CASLGDSSYNEQYF TGTGCCAGCTTAGGCGATAGCTCCTACAATGAGCAGTACTTC
- TRBJ2-1 TRBV3-1 - CASSPVAGPYNEQFF TGTGCCAGCAGCCCTGTTGCCGGGCCCTACAATGAGCAGTTCTTC
- TRBJ2-5 TRBV6-2/TRBV6-3 - CASSSGTLRDEQYF TGTGCCAGCAGTTCCGGGACACTCCGCGATGAGCAGTACTTC
- TRBJ2-1 TRBV20-1 - CSAYYPGRYNEQFF TGCAGTGCTTACTACCCAGGGCGGTACAATGAGCAGTTCTTC
- TRBJ2-7 TRBV7-2 TRBD2 CASSLGLAGSSYNEQYF TGCGCCAGCAGCCTCGGACTAGCGGGCAGCTCCTACAATGAGCAGTACTTC
- TRBJ1-6 TRBV7-3 - CASSGFWVDSPLHF TGTGCCAGCAGCGGTTTTTGGGTTGATTCACCCCTCCACTTT
- TRBJ1-2 TRBV20-1 TRBD1 CSAIRTGGSYGYTF TGCAGTGCGATACGGACAGGGGGATCCTATGGCTACACCTTC
- TRBJ1-4 TRBV6-5 - CASSWTITNEKLFF TGTGCCAGCAGTTGGACGATAACTAATGAAAAACTGTTTTTT
- TRBJ1-2 TRBV12-3/TRBV12-4 - CASSLGDHGYTF TGTGCCAGCAGTTTAGGGGATCACGGCTACACCTTC
few TRBJ2-7 TRBV27 TRBD1 CASNPGTGGYEQYF TGTGCCAGCAATCCCGGGACAGGGGGCTACGAGCAGTACTTC
few TRBJ1-2 TRBV28 - CASSLRVYGYTF TGTGCCAGCAGTTTGAGGGTTTATGGCTACACCTTC
few TRBJ2-4 TRBV12-3/TRBV12-4 TRBD2 CASTHGASFGGGKNIQYF TGTGCCAGCACCCACGGGGCCTCTTTCGGCGGGGGCAAAAACATTCAGTACTTC
- TRBJ1-1 TRBV28 TRBD1 CASKQGARTEAFF TGTGCCAGTAAACAGGGGGCGCGCACTGAAGCTTTCTTT
- TRBJ2-5 TRBV27 TRBD1 CASSQMTGSQETQYF TGTGCCAGCAGTCAAATGACAGGGTCCCAAGAGACCCAGTACTTC
- TRBJ1-2 TRBV29-1 - CSARDGVNDYTF TGCAGCGCCCGGGACGGAGTGAATGACTACACCTTC
- TRBJ2-1 TRBV10-3 TRBD2 CAISGRGGENEQFF TGTGCCATCAGTGGGCGGGGGGGCGAAAATGAGCAGTTCTTC
- TRBJ2-3 TRBV4-2 TRBD2 CAGSQDGIAGGHRYAYF TGTGCCGGCAGCCAAGATGGGATAGCGGGAGGGCACAGATACGCGTATTTT
- TRBJ2-3 TRBV2 TRBD2 CASSVSGARADTQYF TGTGCCAGCAGCGTTAGCGGGGCGAGGGCAGATACGCAGTATTTT
- TRBJ1-5 TRBV12-3/TRBV12-4 - CASSFTANQPQHF TGTGCCAGCAGTTTCACAGCTAATCAGCCCCAGCATTTT
few TRBJ1-4 TRBV5-1 - CASSSGFLDEKLFF TGCGCCAGCAGCTCCGGCTTCCTAGATGAAAAACTGTTTTTT
- TRBJ2-5 TRBV15 - CATSRDQVAEETQYF TGTGCCACCAGCAGAGATCAGGTAGCGGAAGAGACCCAGTACTTC
- TRBJ1-2 TRBV5-6 TRBD1 CASSPDRVLGYTF TGTGCCAGCAGCCCCGACAGGGTGTTGGGCTACACCTTC
- TRBJ1-1 TRBV29-1 - CSVRYSGNTEAFF TGCAGCGTCCGATACAGCGGGAACACTGAAGCTTTCTTT
- TRBJ2-4 TRBV27 TRBD1 CASSRDRDRNIQYF TGTGCCAGCAGCCGGGACAGGGATCGGAACATTCAGTACTTC
- TRBJ2-1 TRBV5-1 TRBD2 CASSAPSGFYNEQFF TGCGCCAGCAGCGCCCCTAGCGGGTTCTACAATGAGCAGTTCTTC
few TRBJ2-3 TRBV7-6 - CASSLAGTQVTDTQYF TGTGCCAGCAGCTTGGCCGGGACCCAAGTCACAGATACGCAGTATTTT
- TRBJ1-6 TRBV20-1 - CSAYSTNSPLHF TGCAGTGCCTACAGCACGAATTCACCCCTCCACTTT
- TRBJ2-6 TRBV3-1 TRBD2 CASNRAAGGAGANVLTF TGTGCCAGCAATCGTGCGGCGGGGGGTGCTGGGGCCAACGTCCTGACTTTC
- TRBJ2-7 TRBV27 - CASTLFGTSPSYEQYF TGTGCCAGCACCTTATTCGGGACAAGCCCTTCCTACGAGCAGTACTTC
few TRBJ2-7 TRBV5-1 - CASSLNAGTTSEQYF TGCGCCAGCAGCCTAAACGCCGGGACAACTTCCGAGCAGTACTTC
- TRBJ1-2 TRBV6-1 - CACMRGFNYGYTF TGTGCCTGCATGAGGGGATTCAACTATGGCTACACCTTC
- TRBJ2-7 TRBV10-2 TRBD2 CASSLQGTSGRLSEQYF TGCGCCAGCAGCCTACAGGGGACTAGCGGGAGACTCAGCGAGCAGTACTTC
- TRBJ1-1 TRBV2 - CASKEGLNTEAFF TGTGCCAGCAAGGAGGGGTTGAACACTGAAGCTTTCTTT
- TRBJ1-2 TRBV18 - CASSPWDFPNYGYTF TGTGCCAGCTCACCTTGGGACTTCCCTAACTATGGCTACACCTTC
many TRBJ2-1 TRBV5-1 TRBD2 CASSLAGGGNEQFF TGTGCCAGCAGCCTAGCGGGGGGGGGCAATGAGCAGTTCTTC
- TRBJ2-3 TRBV7-8 TRBD2 CASSPGSGTSVLTDTQYF TGTGCCAGCAGCCCGGGAAGTGGGACTAGCGTGCTCACAGATACGCAGTATTTT
few TRBJ2-5 TRBV18 - CASSPPEGHETQYF TGTGCCAGCTCGCCCCCCGAGGGGCACGAGACCCAGTACTTC
few TRBJ2-7 TRBV11-2 TRBD1 CASRTGTGHEQYF TGTGCCAGCAGAACCGGGACAGGGCACGAGCAGTACTTC
- TRBJ2-7 TRBV29-1 - CGVGAMPLHEQYF TGCGGCGTTGGGGCGATGCCCCTCCACGAGCAGTACTTC
- TRBJ2-3 TRBV29-1 TRBD2 CSVSPGLAGADTQYF TGCAGCGTTTCACCTGGACTAGCGGGAGCAGATACGCAGTATTTT
- TRBJ2-7 TRBV5-1 - CASSSREAYEQYF TGCGCCAGCAGCAGCAGGGAAGCCTACGAGCAGTACTTC
few TRBJ2-3 TRBV20-1 - CSARRDPDRYAYF TGCAGTGCTAGACGGGACCCTGACAGATACGCGTATTTT